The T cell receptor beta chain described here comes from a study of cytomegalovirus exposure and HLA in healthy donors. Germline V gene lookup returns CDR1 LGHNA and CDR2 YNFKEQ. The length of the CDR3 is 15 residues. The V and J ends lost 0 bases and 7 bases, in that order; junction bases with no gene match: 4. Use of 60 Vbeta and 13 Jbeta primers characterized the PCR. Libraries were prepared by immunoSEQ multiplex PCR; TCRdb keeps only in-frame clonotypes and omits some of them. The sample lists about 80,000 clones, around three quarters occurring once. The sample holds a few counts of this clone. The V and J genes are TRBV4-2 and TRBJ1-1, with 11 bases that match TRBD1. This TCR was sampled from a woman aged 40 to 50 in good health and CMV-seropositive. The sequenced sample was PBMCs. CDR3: CASSQEGQGVGEAFF. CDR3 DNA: TGTGCCAGCAGCCAAGAGGGACAGGGGGTCGGTGAAGCTTTCTTT.